Shown below are 20 T cell receptor beta chains from a single sample sequenced in a study of T cell responses to AZD1222 COVID-19 vaccine. Method: immunoSEQ multiplex PCR; TCRdb's copy keeps in-frame clones and lacks some. The sample holds fewer than 150,000 clones, approximately 85% seen once. The material was peripheral blood, obtained on day 0 of AZD1222 vaccination. The receptors originated from an adult in good health.

The chain employs TRBV30 and TRBJ2-7, with 9 bases identical to TRBD1. The germline V gene has CDR1 GTSNPN and CDR2 SVGIG (reference sequence). CDR3 length equals 14 residues. Unmatched junction bases numbered 6, after V lost 1 base and J lost 5 bases. CDR3 residues: CAWSAGQGFNEQYF. In DNA form, the CDR3 reads TGTGCCTGGAGTGCCGGACAGGGGTTCAACGAGCAGTACTTC.

The chain joins TRBV19 to TRBJ2-7; no clear D. The CDR3 has 15 amino acids. Germline assignment: CDR1 LNHDA and CDR2 SQIVND (reference sequence). Deletions cut 5 bases from V and 4 bases from J, with 18 bases between. The CDR3 loop reads CASSPRAERRYEQYF. In DNA, the CDR3 is TGTGCCAGTAGTCCTAGGGCCGAGAGAAGGTACGAGCAGTACTTC. The whole variable domain, filled in from reference TRBV19 and TRBJ2-7, reads DGGITQSPKYLFRKEGQNVTLSCEQNLNHDAMYWYRQDPGQGLRLIYYSQIVNDFQKGDIAEGYSVSREKKESFPLTVTSAQKNPTAFYLCASSPRAERRYEQYFGPGTRLTVT.

This chain joins TRBV6-5 and TRBJ1-2, with D unresolved. This CDR3 spans 15 amino acids. Germline V gene sequence: CDR1 MNHEY, CDR2 SVGAGI. Trimming stripped 4 bases from V and 0 bases from J, with 12 bases between. The CDR3 here is CASSSDLKANYGYTF. In DNA, the CDR3 is TGTGCCAGCAGTTCAGACCTAAAGGCTAACTATGGCTACACCTTC.

J is TRBJ2-6 and V is TRBV30; D is unresolved. The V end was cut by 1 base, the J end by 0 bases, with 13 bases between. There are 17 residues in the CDR3. CDR1 and CDR2 from the germline V gene are GTSNPN and SVGIG (reference sequence). The CDR3 nucleotides are TGTGCCTGGAGTGCCTCGCGCCTAAGCTCTGGGGCCAACGTCCTGACTTTC. Amino acid sequence: CAWSASRLSSGANVLTF.

The chain links TRBV7-2 to TRBJ1-2, with a weak D call TRBD1 (6 bases). V was trimmed by 5 bases and J by 1 base, leaving 20 bases between them. Germline V gives CDR1 SGHTA, CDR2 FQGNSA. CDR3 length: 17 residues. CDR3 nucleotide sequence: TGTGCCAGCAGCCCCGGGGTAGGGGGAGGTGGTAACTATGGCTACACCTTC. Translated: CASSPGVGGGGNYGYTF.

This chain joins TRBV9 and TRBJ1-2; D is uncertain. The germline CDR1 and CDR2 sequences are SGDLS and YYNGEE. This CDR3 is built from 13 residues. Trimming cost V 4 bases and J 5 bases, with 12 bases left between them. The CDR3 sequence: CASSPNREYGYTF. The CDR3 bases are TGTGCCAGCAGCCCCAATCGGGAGTATGGCTACACCTTC.

The rearrangement uses TRBV7-8 and TRBJ2-2, with D unresolved. The CDR3 consists of 15 residues. The V gene's germline CDR1 is SGHVS and CDR2 FQNEAQ. V gave up 5 bases and J gave up 6 bases, with 16 bases separating them. As DNA, the CDR3 is TGTGCCAGCAGCCCCCCGGGCGCAGGTCCCGGGGAGCTGTTTTTT. Protein product: CASSPPGAGPGELFF.

This chain links TRBV7-6 with TRBJ2-1; maybe TRBD1 (5 bases). Germline CDR1 is SGHVS and CDR2 is FNYEAQ. This CDR3 has 16 residues. V shed 0 bases and J shed 4 bases, with 13 bases lying between them. The CDR3 is CASSLADQGIYNEQFF. DNA of the CDR3: TGTGCCAGCAGCTTAGCGGATCAGGGCATATACAATGAGCAGTTCTTC.

The genes are TRBV11-2 and TRBJ1-1; perhaps TRBD1 as D (6 bases). Germline V gene data show CDR1 as SGHAT and CDR2 as FQNNGV. CDR3 length equals 14 residues. Trimming stripped 4 bases from V and 5 bases from J, with 14 bases between. The CDR3 here is CASSSPGGTTEAFF. The CDR3 DNA sequence: TGTGCCAGCAGCTCCCCTGGGGGGACAACTGAAGCTTTCTTT.

In its sample, this clone was seen a few times. This chain uses TRBV6-5 with TRBJ1-5, with D possibly TRBD1 on 6 matching bases. This CDR3 is built from 14 residues. In germline, CDR1 is MNHEY, CDR2 SVGAGI. V was pared by 6 bases and J by 3 bases, with 12 bases between. As DNA, the CDR3 is TGTGCCAGCAGACCACAGGGATTCAATCAGCCCCAGCATTTT. This sequence encodes CASRPQGFNQPQHF.

This chain uses TRBV6-2 or TRBV6-3 with TRBJ2-3; 11 bases map to TRBD2. Unmatched junction bases numbered 8, after V lost 6 bases and J lost 0 bases. The CDR3 length is 17 residues. Germline CDR1 is MNHEY and CDR2 is SVGEGT. The CDR3 DNA reads as TGTGCCAGCAGCCCCTCTGTAGCGGGGGGGAGCACAGATACGCAGTATTTT. Translating gives CASSPSVAGGSTDTQYF.

The chain carries TRBV27 and TRBJ2-1; D possibly corresponds to TRBD2 (5 bases). V gave up 5 bases and J gave up 10 bases, with 15 bases separating them. Germline CDR1 is MNHEY and CDR2 is SMNVEV (reference sequence). This CDR3 has 13 amino acids. CDR3: CASSLTRGWEQFF. CDR3 nucleotide sequence: TGTGCCAGCAGTCTAACCCGGGGATGGGAGCAGTTCTTC.

The chain employs TRBV6-5 and TRBJ2-7; D is undetermined. CDR1 is MNHEY and CDR2 is SVGAGI in the germline V gene. V lost 8 bases, J lost 4 bases, and 18 bases lay in between. CDR3 length: 14 amino acids. CDR3: CASLAGLSIYEQYF. For the CDR3, the DNA is TGTGCCAGCTTGGCAGGTCTATCGATTTACGAGCAGTACTTC.

V gene TRBV4-1 combines with J gene TRBJ1-5; TRBD1 is a possible D gene (5 bases). The CDR3 totals 14 residues. Per germline, CDR1 MGHRA and CDR2 YSYEKL. V lost 11 bases and J 4 bases, leaving 18 bases between the germline ends. The CDR3 coding sequence is TGCGCCGACGAATCAGGTACAGGAAATCAGCCCCAGCATTTT. This encodes CADESGTGNQPQHF.

The rearrangement uses TRBV6-5 and TRBJ2-7, with 10 bases lining up with TRBD1. Germline V gene data show CDR1 as MNHEY and CDR2 as SVGAGI. The J segment lost 4 bases and the V segment lost 6 bases, leaving 6 bases of the junction unmatched. The CDR3 covers 14 residues. The chain's CDR3 is CASRAGQGTYEQYF. CDR3 nucleotides: TGTGCCAGCAGGGCGGGACAGGGGACTTACGAGCAGTACTTC.

The CDR3: CASSLAQTYEQYF. The CDR3 DNA sequence: TGTGCCAGCAGTTTAGCGCAGACCTACGAGCAGTACTTC. This sequence joins TRBV12-3 or TRBV12-4 and TRBJ2-7; D not certain. The V end was cut by 0 bases, the J end by 2 bases, with 5 bases between. The CDR3 has 13 amino acids.

The genes are TRBV6-5 and TRBJ1-6; D possibly corresponds to TRBD1 (6 bases). The V end was cut by 6 bases, the J end by 4 bases, with 13 bases between. The CDR3 loop spans 15 amino acids. Germline CDR1 and CDR2: MNHEY and SVGAGI. This chain's CDR3 is CASRGRGSYNSPLHF. The CDR3 DNA follows: TGTGCCAGCAGGGGAAGGGGGTCATATAATTCACCCCTCCACTTT.

V is TRBV6-5 and J is TRBJ1-5; 11 bases are shared with TRBD1. Germline V gene data show CDR1 as MNHEY and CDR2 as SVGAGI. CDR3 size: 14 residues. With 6 bases clipped from V and 4 bases from J, the junction kept 2 bases outside the gene matches. CDR3 loop: CASRGQGGNQPQHF. The CDR3 coding sequence is TGTGCCAGCAGGGGACAGGGGGGGAATCAGCCCCAGCATTTT.

This chain uses TRBV6-2 or TRBV6-3 with TRBJ2-5, with TRBD2 identical over 12 bases. The CDR3 covers 17 residues. V trimming: 0 bases; J trimming: 5 bases; junction bases outside the gene matches: 7. Looked up from germline, CDR1 is MNHEY and CDR2 is SVGEGT. CDR3 bases: TGTGCCAGCAGTTACTCGGCTAGCGGGGGGGCCCGTGAGACCCAGTACTTC. It is translated as CASSYSASGGARETQYF.

Comment on this clone: At the DNA level, this CDR3 is encoded by other sequences in the same sample as well. The chain links TRBV18 to TRBJ1-5; D is possibly TRBD1 (5 bases). CDR1 is KGHSH and CDR2 is LQKENI in the germline V gene. V shed 6 bases and J shed 4 bases, with 10 bases lying between them. The CDR3 covers 13 residues. In DNA, the CDR3 is TGTGCCAGCTCTCCAGACAGAAATCAGCCCCAGCATTTT. Its protein product is CASSPDRNQPQHF.